The 20 T cell receptor beta chains reported below all come from one sample, sequenced in a study of beta chain features in type 1 diabetes. Sequencing targeted expressed TCRB transcripts, as all isolated RNA had been reverse transcribed. Sequencing was performed with immunoSEQ multiplex PCR; in TCRdb, only in-frame clones are kept and a portion is missing. Among fewer than 650,000 clones listed, 15% to 17% were seen once. The source material was naive CD4+ T cells from blood. These receptors all stem from a man aged 18 to 29 in good health.

Comment on this clone: Other DNA sequences of this sample code for an identical CDR3. The chain has TRBV25-1 and TRBJ2-7; no reliable D call. The germline CDR1 and CDR2 sequences are MGHDK and SYGVNS. V lost 4 bases, J lost 2 bases, and 6 bases lay in between. The CDR3 is made up of 12 amino acids. CDR3 sequence reads: CASSGATYEQYF. DNA for the CDR3: TGTGCCAGCAGTGGGGCCACCTACGAGCAGTACTTC.

A word on this clone: This CDR3 is also generated by other DNA sequences in the sample. The CDR3 sequence is CASSAQGGNTEAFF. The CDR3 nucleotides read TGCGCCAGCAGCGCCCAAGGCGGGAACACTGAAGCTTTCTTT. The gene calls are TRBV5-1 and TRBJ1-1; D gene ambiguous. V lost 4 bases, J lost 1 base, and 11 bases lay in between. The CDR3 consists of 14 residues. Germline values: CDR1 SGHRS, CDR2 YFSETQ.

The chain joins TRBV9 to TRBJ2-1, with TRBD1 matching 8 bases. The trim removed 5 bases at V and 3 bases at J, leaving 7 bases unmatched. CDR3 length: 15 residues. The germline V gene encodes CDR1 SGDLS and CDR2 YYNGEE. The CDR3 protein is CASSPTGQGYNEQFF. The CDR3 DNA sequence: TGTGCCAGCAGTCCAACCGGACAGGGCTACAATGAGCAGTTCTTC. Combining the CDR3 with reference TRBV9 and TRBJ2-1 gives the whole variable domain DSGVTQTPKHLITATGQRVTLRCSPRSGDLSVYWYQQSLDQGLQFLIQYYNGEERAKGNILERFSAQQFPDLHSELNLSSLELGDSALYFCASSPTGQGYNEQFFGPGTRLTVL.

About this clone itself: Other DNA sequences in the same sample also yield this CDR3. The chain combines TRBV5-4 with TRBJ2-3; the D call may be TRBD1 or TRBD2 (6 bases each). Trimming took 2 bases from V and 0 from J, leaving 10 bases between them. The CDR3 consists of 15 residues. The germline gives CDR1 SGHNT, CDR2 YYREEE (reference sequence). CDR3 region: CASSLGGLSTDTQYF. CDR3 coding DNA: TGTGCCAGCAGCTTAGGGGGACTTAGCACAGATACGCAGTATTTT.

Note on this clone: Other DNA sequences in this sample translate to the same CDR3. CDR3 in amino acids: CASSLAFTDTQYF. The DNA of the CDR3 is TGCGCCAGCAGCTTGGCTTTCACAGATACGCAGTATTTT. V and J are TRBV5-1 and TRBJ2-3, with D unclear. V dropped 0 bases and J dropped 2 bases, with 4 bases sitting between them. This CDR3 contains 13 residues. CDR1 and CDR2 (germline): SGHRS, YFSETQ.

The chain carries TRBV2 and TRBJ2-5; 10 bases are shared with TRBD2. Germline CDR1 reads SNHLY; CDR2 reads FYNNEI. The junction had 5 bases not matched to a gene; V was cut back by 6 bases and J by 4 bases. The length of the CDR3 is 14 residues. Here the CDR3 reads CASRMERGGETQYF. CDR3 in DNA: TGTGCCAGCAGGATGGAGCGGGGGGGAGAGACCCAGTACTTC.

This rearrangement joins TRBV5-4 to TRBJ2-1; D is uncertain. CDR1 and CDR2 from the germline V gene are SGHNT and YYREEE (reference sequence). This CDR3 contains 16 residues. Trimming cost V 2 bases and J 0 bases, with 12 bases left between them. CDR3 in amino acids: CASSFGRISSYNEQFF. The CDR3 nucleotides are TGTGCCAGCAGCTTCGGTCGGATTAGCTCCTACAATGAGCAGTTCTTC.

This clone showed up just a few times. For the CDR3, the DNA is TGTGCCACCTCCGGGACACCATACGAGCAGTACTTC. Residues: CATSGTPYEQYF. V is TRBV10-3 and J is TRBJ2-7, with D perhaps matching TRBD1 (6 bases). The CDR3 contains 12 residues. Trimming left V 10 bases short and J 4 bases short, with 14 bases between. In germline, CDR1 is ENHRY, CDR2 SYGVKD.

The chain couples TRBV11-3 to TRBJ2-6; D is unclear. V was cut by 6 bases and J by 0 bases, with 6 bases left in between. CDR3 size: 14 residues. Germline V gene sequence: CDR1 SGHNT, CDR2 YENEEA. In DNA form, the CDR3 reads TGTGCCAGCAGTTGGCTCTCTGGGGCCAACGTCCTGACTTTC. Protein product: CASSWLSGANVLTF.

This clone was counted only a few times. The chain carries TRBV27 and TRBJ2-1, with 9 bases fitting TRBD2. This CDR3 spans 13 amino acids. With 9 bases clipped from V and 6 bases from J, the junction kept 6 bases outside the gene matches. Per germline, CDR1 MNHEY and CDR2 SMNVEV (reference sequence). The CDR3 nucleotides are TGTGCCAGTAGCGGGAGATCAGGCAATGAGCAGTTCTTC. Amino acid sequence: CASSGRSGNEQFF.

The chain carries TRBV10-3 and TRBJ2-2, with D possibly matching TRBD1 (5 bases). V shed 10 bases and J shed 5 bases, with 14 bases lying between them. This CDR3 comprises 13 residues. Germline V CDR1 and CDR2: ENHRY, SYGVKD. The CDR3 protein is CATKGIGTGELFF. CDR3 nucleotide sequence: TGTGCCACCAAGGGGATAGGGACCGGGGAGCTGTTTTTT.

The chain is built from TRBV6-5 and TRBJ1-3; tentatively, D is TRBD1 (5 bases). This CDR3 has 14 amino acids. Germline-derived CDR1 and CDR2 are MNHEY and SVGAGI. The V end lost 2 bases, the J end lost 2 bases, and 7 bases lay between the germline ends. CDR3 amino acids: CASSYGAAGNTIYF. The CDR3 DNA is TGTGCCAGCAGTTACGGGGCAGCTGGAAACACCATATATTTT.

The rearrangement links TRBV2 to TRBJ2-7, with TRBD1 matching over 7 bases. Trimming cost V 7 bases and J 7 bases; bases outside gene matches: 19. Looked up from germline, CDR1 is SNHLY and CDR2 is FYNNEI. This CDR3 has 16 residues. CDR3: CASIHQMHRGQGEQYF. The CDR3, as DNA: TGTGCCAGCATTCACCAAATGCACAGGGGCCAAGGGGAGCAGTACTTC. Full variable domain (outside the CDR3, taken from reference TRBV2 and TRBJ2-7): EPEVTQTPSHQVTQMGQEVILRCVPISNHLYFYWYRQILGQKVEFLVSFYNNEISEKSEIFDDQFSVERPDGSNFTLKIRSTKLEDSAMYFCASIHQMHRGQGEQYFGPGTRLTVT.

This clone was picked up a small number of times. V and J are TRBV14 and TRBJ2-2, with D possibly matching TRBD1 (6 bases). CDR1 and CDR2 from the germline V gene are SGHDN and FVKESK. With 5 bases removed from V and 5 bases from J, the gap between germline ends came to 15 bases. The length of the CDR3 is 15 residues. The CDR3 DNA reads as TGTGCCAGCAGCAACCCAGGGGCGCGGACCGGGGAGCTGTTTTTT. Its translation is CASSNPGARTGELFF.

This chain connects TRBV18 to TRBJ2-7, with 9 bases matching TRBD1. CDR1 and CDR2 (germline): KGHSH, LQKENI. V was pared by 3 bases and J by 0 bases, with 12 bases of the junction left unmatched. This CDR3 has 18 residues. The CDR3 loop reads CASSPVPGQGSGSYEQYF. The CDR3 coding sequence is TGTGCCAGCTCACCGGTCCCGGGACAGGGTTCAGGCTCCTACGAGCAGTACTTC.

This chain joins TRBV5-4 and TRBJ2-1; the match to TRBD2 covers 8 bases. The CDR3 is made up of 16 amino acids. V lost 2 bases and J lost 8; bases outside the gene matches: 12. Germline lookup yields CDR1 SGHNT and CDR2 YYREEE (reference sequence). This CDR3 reads CASSFLIGGARYEQFF. CDR3 bases: TGTGCCAGCAGCTTCCTGATCGGGGGGGCCCGGTATGAGCAGTTCTTC.

The chain is built from TRBV9 and TRBJ2-2, with D unclear. This CDR3 contains 14 residues. Germline lookup yields CDR1 SGDLS and CDR2 YYNGEE. V lost 1 base, J lost 8 bases, and 12 bases lay in between. CDR3 sequence (DNA): TGTGCCAGCAGCGTACGGCCTGGCGCGGGGGAGCTGTTTTTT. Its protein product is CASSVRPGAGELFF.

The chain links TRBV30 to TRBJ2-5, with 12 nucleotides matching TRBD2. V shed 3 bases, J shed 5 bases, and the junction held 4 bases outside the gene matches. The CDR3 has 14 residues. Germline CDR1 and CDR2: GTSNPN and SVGIG (reference sequence). In DNA, the CDR3 is TGTGCCTGGAGCCCGACTAGCGGGGGCGAGACCCAGTACTTC. It translates to CAWSPTSGGETQYF.

This clone was seen a handful of times. The genes are TRBV4-3 and TRBJ1-2; D is ambiguous. Per the germline V gene, CDR1 is LGHNA and CDR2 is YSLEER. The CDR3 consists of 14 residues. V gave up 1 base and J gave up 8 bases, with 14 bases separating them. CDR3 in DNA: TGCGCCAGCAGCCAAGCCCCGGGCCGGGAGGGCTACACCTTC. Translation: CASSQAPGREGYTF.

The chain has TRBV9 and TRBJ2-3; D not resolved. This CDR3 comprises 14 residues. Per germline, CDR1 SGDLS and CDR2 YYNGEE. The V end lost 2 bases, the J end lost 4 bases, and 11 bases lay between the germline ends. CDR3 nucleotide sequence: TGTGCCAGCAGCGTCGATTTAGCTGCAGATACGCAGTATTTT. Protein sequence: CASSVDLAADTQYF.